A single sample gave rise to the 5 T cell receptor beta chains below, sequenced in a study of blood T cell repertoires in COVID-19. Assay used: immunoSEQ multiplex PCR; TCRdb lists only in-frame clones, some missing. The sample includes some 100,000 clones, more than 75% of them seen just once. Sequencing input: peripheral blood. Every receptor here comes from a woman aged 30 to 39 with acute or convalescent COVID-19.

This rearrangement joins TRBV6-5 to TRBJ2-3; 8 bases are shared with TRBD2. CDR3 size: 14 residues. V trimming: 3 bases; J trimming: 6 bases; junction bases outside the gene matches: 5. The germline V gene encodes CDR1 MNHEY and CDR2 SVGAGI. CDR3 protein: CASSYSGGRDTQYF. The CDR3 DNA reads TGTGCCAGCAGTTATTCGGGGGGGCGGGATACGCAGTATTTT.

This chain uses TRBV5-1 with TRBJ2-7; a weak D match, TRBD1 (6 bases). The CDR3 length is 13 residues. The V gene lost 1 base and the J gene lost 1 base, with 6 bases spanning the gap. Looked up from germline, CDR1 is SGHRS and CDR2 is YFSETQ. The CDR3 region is CASSLTGSYEQYF. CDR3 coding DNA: TGCGCCAGCAGCTTGACAGGGTCCTACGAGCAGTACTTC.

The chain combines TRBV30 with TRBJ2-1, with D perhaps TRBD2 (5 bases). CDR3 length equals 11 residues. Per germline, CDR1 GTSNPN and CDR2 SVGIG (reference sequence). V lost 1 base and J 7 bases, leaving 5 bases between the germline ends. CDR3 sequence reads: CAWSGRNEQFF. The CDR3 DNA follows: TGTGCCTGGAGTGGGAGGAATGAGCAGTTCTTC.

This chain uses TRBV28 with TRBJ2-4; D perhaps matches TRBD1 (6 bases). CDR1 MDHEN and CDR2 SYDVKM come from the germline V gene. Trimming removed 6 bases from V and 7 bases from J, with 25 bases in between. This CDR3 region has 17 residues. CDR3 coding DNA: TGTGCCAGCAGGCAACAGGGTATGGGGGTATTCGGGAACATTCAGTACTTC. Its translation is CASRQQGMGVFGNIQYF.

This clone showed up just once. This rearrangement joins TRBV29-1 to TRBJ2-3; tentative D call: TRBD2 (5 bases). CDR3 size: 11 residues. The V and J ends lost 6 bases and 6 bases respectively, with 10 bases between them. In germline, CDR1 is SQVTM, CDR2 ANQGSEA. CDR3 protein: CSVPRADTQYF. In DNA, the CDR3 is TGCAGCGTGCCGCGGGCGGATACGCAGTATTTT.